This T cell receptor (beta chain) was profiled in a study of Ad26.COV2.S vaccination and SARS-CoV-2 variants. Treatment in this sample: some 20 received Ad26.COV2.S at low or high dose, single or two shots; about 5 received placebo; per-sample allocation not given. It was on day 63 after the first vaccine or placebo injection that samples were taken. Sequencing was performed with immunoSEQ multiplex PCR; in TCRdb, only in-frame clones are kept and a portion is missing. The sample has around 250,000 clones; about 83% are singletons. The sequence was obtained from a person between 18 and 65 years old who received the Ad26.COV2.S COVID-19 vaccine or a placebo. The starting material was peripheral blood, obtained in a trial of Ad26.COV2.S vaccine versus placebo.

CDR3 DNA sequence: TGTGCCAGCAGTCAAAGATGGCTAACTAGGAAGAACACTGAAGCTTTCTTT. Translated, it gives CASSQRWLTRKNTEAFF. The V gene is TRBV3-1 (or the pseudogene TRBV3-2), the J gene TRBJ1-1; D is ambiguous. The CDR3 runs to 17 residues. The germline gives CDR1 LGHDT, CDR2 YNNKEL (reference sequence). Trimming took off 6 bases at V and 1 base at J, with 21 bases between the two ends.